This T cell receptor (beta chain) appears in the sequencing data of a study of blood T cell repertoires in COVID-19. This clone was picked up a small number of times. The CDR3 runs to 15 residues. Trimming removed 4 bases from V and 0 bases from J; junction bases left unmatched: 2. Germline CDR1 is SGHRS and CDR2 is YFSETQ. Authors' methods: Estimation of nucleated cell counts relied on the amplification of reference gene primers. Profiled with immunoSEQ multiplex PCR; TCRdb holds only in-frame clones, not every one. For V, J and clone size, that table is used; D and trimming come from the DNA. The sample carries roughly 180,000 clones, 80% to 90% recorded once.

The specimen was peripheral blood. This receptor was taken from a man aged 55 to 70 with acute or convalescent COVID-19. The V call is TRBV5-1, the J call TRBJ1-4, with 8 bases aligning to TRBD1. CDR3 residues: CASSRDRTTNEKLFF. Here the CDR3 DNA reads TGCGCCAGCAGCCGGGACAGGACAACTAATGAAAAACTGTTTTTT.